These 12 T cell receptor beta chains originate from one sample sequenced in a study of cytomegalovirus exposure and HLA in healthy donors. PCR primers comprised 60 Vbeta and 13 Jbeta primers. TCRdb's copy holds only in-frame clones and misses some; the assay was immunoSEQ multiplex PCR. The sample shows under 200,000 clones, about 77% of them seen only once. The sample consisted of PBMCs. These receptors originate from a woman in her thirties or forties in good health and CMV-seropositive.

V gene TRBV19 combines with J gene TRBJ1-3, with 7 nucleotides matching TRBD1. This CDR3 is built from 15 residues. The junction had 6 bases not matched to a gene; V was cut back by 3 bases and J by 4 bases. Germline V lookup: CDR1 LNHDA, CDR2 SQIVND (reference sequence). CDR3 sequence reads: CASSIAGGTGNTIYF. For the CDR3, the DNA is TGTGCCAGTAGTATCGCAGGGGGAACGGGAAACACCATATATTTT.

The chain joins TRBV18 to TRBJ1-2; D is perhaps TRBD1 (5 bases). The germline V gene has CDR1 KGHSH and CDR2 LQKENI. The CDR3 totals 15 residues. The V and J ends lost 3 bases and 4 bases respectively, with 15 bases between them. CDR3 sequence reads: CASSPNIDRSYGYTF. Here the CDR3 DNA reads TGTGCCAGCTCACCCAATATAGACAGATCCTATGGCTACACCTTC.

The V gene is TRBV4-1, the J gene TRBJ1-2; a weak D match, TRBD1 (5 bases). This CDR3 has 14 residues. The germline V gene encodes CDR1 MGHRA and CDR2 YSYEKL. Trimming cost V 2 bases and J 7 bases, with 14 bases left between them. CDR3 nucleotide sequence: TGCGCCAGCAGCCAACAGGGTAGTGTAGGTGGCTACACCTTC. This gives the protein CASSQQGSVGGYTF.

The genes are TRBV15 and TRBJ1-5, with D perhaps TRBD1 (6 bases). Germline CDR1 and CDR2: LNHNV and YYDKDF (reference sequence). V dropped 0 bases and J dropped 3 bases, with 12 bases sitting between them. This CDR3 contains 16 residues. The chain's CDR3 is CATSRDWAGANQPQHF. CDR3 nucleotide sequence: TGTGCCACCAGCAGAGATTGGGCAGGGGCCAATCAGCCCCAGCATTTT.

This clone was observed a single time. CDR3 region: CASSAASGSTDTQYF. In nucleotides, the CDR3 is TGTGCCAGCAGTGCGGCTAGCGGGAGCACAGATACGCAGTATTTT. The chain links TRBV2 to TRBJ2-3, with 8 bases that match TRBD2. CDR1 and CDR2 from the germline V gene are SNHLY and FYNNEI. This CDR3 is 15 amino acids long. J gave up 0 bases and V 4 bases, and 3 bases lay outside the gene matches.

The CDR3 DNA reads as TGTGCCAGTAGAGACGGACAGGGGTATGGCTACACCTTC. It codes for CASRDGQGYGYTF. The chain joins TRBV19 to TRBJ1-2; 9 bases are a match to TRBD1. V lost 6 bases and J lost 5; bases outside the gene matches: 4. The CDR3 sequence is 13 residues long. Germline V gene sequence: CDR1 LNHDA, CDR2 SQIVND (reference sequence). The full variable domain, its missing parts supplied by reference TRBV19 and TRBJ1-2, is DGGITQSPKYLFRKEGQNVTLSCEQNLNHDAMYWYRQDPGQGLRLIYYSQIVNDFQKGDIAEGYSVSREKKESFPLTVTSAQKNPTAFYLCASRDGQGYGYTFGSGTRLTVV.

V gene TRBV5-8 combines with J gene TRBJ1-1; 8 bases align to TRBD1. The ends lost 2 bases at V and 11 bases at J; junction bases unmatched: 11. Germline CDR1 and CDR2: SGHTS and YDEGEE. There are 14 residues in the CDR3. The CDR3 region is CASSFWTGRYSAFF. The CDR3 nucleotides read TGTGCCAGCAGCTTCTGGACAGGGAGATATTCGGCTTTCTTT.

V usage is TRBV27 and J usage is TRBJ2-7; a possible D gene is TRBD2 (7 bases). This CDR3 spans 15 amino acids. Germline V gives CDR1 MNHEY, CDR2 SMNVEV (reference sequence). The V end lost 6 bases, the J end lost 5 bases, and 20 bases lay between the germline ends. The CDR3 sequence is CASSPRTAGSDEQYF. CDR3 DNA: TGTGCCAGCAGCCCCCGGACAGCGGGGTCGGACGAGCAGTACTTC.

The V and J genes are TRBV7-6 and TRBJ2-1, with a tentative D call TRBD1 (5 bases). The CDR3 has 15 amino acids. Trimming took off 2 bases at V and 3 bases at J, with 11 bases between the two ends. Germline assignment: CDR1 SGHVS and CDR2 FNYEAQ. The CDR3 DNA reads as TGTGCCAGCAGCTTATCGGGCAGGGACTACAATGAGCAGTTCTTC. It translates to CASSLSGRDYNEQFF.

The rearrangement links TRBV2 to TRBJ2-5; 8 bases agree with TRBD1. The V gene end was trimmed by 6 bases and the J gene end by 5 bases; junction bases not matched to a gene: 11. The CDR3 extends over 15 amino acids. Germline CDR1 SNHLY, CDR2 FYNNEI. The CDR3 loop reads CASRAGQGQWETQYF. DNA for the CDR3: TGTGCCAGCAGGGCCGGACAGGGCCAATGGGAGACCCAGTACTTC.

The rearrangement joins TRBV19 to TRBJ1-5; a possible D gene is TRBD1 (5 bases). Germline loops: CDR1 LNHDA, CDR2 SQIVND (reference sequence). The CDR3 has 15 amino acids. V was shortened by 3 bases and J by 0 bases, with 9 bases between the two germline ends. Here the CDR3 DNA reads TGTGCCAGTAGTATGACAGTATATAGCAATCAGCCCCAGCATTTT. Residues: CASSMTVYSNQPQHF.

This clone showed up just a few times. The chain joins TRBV5-1 to TRBJ2-2; the match to TRBD2 covers 7 bases. The germline V gene has CDR1 SGHRS and CDR2 YFSETQ. This CDR3 comprises 16 residues. The junction had 3 bases not matched to a gene; V was cut back by 0 bases and J by 1 base. Written as DNA, the CDR3 is TGCGCCAGCAGCTTGGGCGGGAGCGGGAACACCGGGGAGCTGTTTTTT. It specifies CASSLGGSGNTGELFF.